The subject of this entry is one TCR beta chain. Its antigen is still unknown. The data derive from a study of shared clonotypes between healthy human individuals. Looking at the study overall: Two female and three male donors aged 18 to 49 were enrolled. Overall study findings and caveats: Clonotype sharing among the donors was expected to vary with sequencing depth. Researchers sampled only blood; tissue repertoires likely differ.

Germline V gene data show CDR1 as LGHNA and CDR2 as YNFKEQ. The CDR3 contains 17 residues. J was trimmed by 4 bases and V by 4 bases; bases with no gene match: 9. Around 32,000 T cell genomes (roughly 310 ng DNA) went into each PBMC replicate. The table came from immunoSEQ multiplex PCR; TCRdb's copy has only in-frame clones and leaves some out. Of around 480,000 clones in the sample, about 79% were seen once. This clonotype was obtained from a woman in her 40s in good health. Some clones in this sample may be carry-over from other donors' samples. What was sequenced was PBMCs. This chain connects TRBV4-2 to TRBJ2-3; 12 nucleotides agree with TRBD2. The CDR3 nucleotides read TGTGCCAGCAGCCCTTCCGGGGCTAGCGGGGGGGCAGATACGCAGTATTTT. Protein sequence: CASSPSGASGGADTQYF.